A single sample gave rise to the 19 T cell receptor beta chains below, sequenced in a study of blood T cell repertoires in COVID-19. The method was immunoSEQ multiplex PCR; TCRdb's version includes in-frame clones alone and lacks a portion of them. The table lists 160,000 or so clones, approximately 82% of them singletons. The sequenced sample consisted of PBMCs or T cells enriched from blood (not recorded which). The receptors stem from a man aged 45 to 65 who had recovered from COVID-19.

The CDR3 DNA sequence: TGTGCCACCAGTGATTCCCGGACCGGAGGGACCGGGGAGCTGTTTTTT. Translated, it gives CATSDSRTGGTGELFF. The rearrangement links TRBV24-1 to TRBJ2-2; maybe TRBD2 (6 bases). Germline lookup yields CDR1 KGHDR and CDR2 SFDVKD. The CDR3 extends over 16 amino acids. Trimming removed 2 bases from V and 5 bases from J, with 14 bases in between.

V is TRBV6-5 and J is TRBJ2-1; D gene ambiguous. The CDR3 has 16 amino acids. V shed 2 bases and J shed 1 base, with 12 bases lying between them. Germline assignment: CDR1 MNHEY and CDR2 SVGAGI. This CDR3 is CASSYRGKKSYNEQFF. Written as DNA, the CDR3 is TGTGCCAGCAGTTACAGAGGCAAGAAATCCTACAATGAGCAGTTCTTC.

Here the CDR3 reads CASSFQGGLTGNTIYF. The CDR3 bases are TGCGCCAGCAGCTTCCAGGGGGGACTTACTGGAAACACCATATATTTT. This rearrangement joins TRBV5-1 to TRBJ1-3; TRBD1 aligns across 7 bases. Germline values: CDR1 SGHRS, CDR2 YFSETQ. This CDR3 region has 16 residues. The trim removed 2 bases at V and 2 bases at J, leaving 7 bases unmatched.

DNA for the CDR3: TGCGCCAGCAGCTTGGCCGCCCGGGACAGGGGGTCGGTAGGAAACACCATATATTTT. Translated: CASSLAARDRGSVGNTIYF. V usage is TRBV5-1 and J usage is TRBJ1-3, with TRBD1 matching over 11 bases. V was clipped by 0 bases and J by 4 bases; unmatched bases: 12. The CDR3 is 19 residues long. CDR1 and CDR2 from the germline V gene are SGHRS and YFSETQ.

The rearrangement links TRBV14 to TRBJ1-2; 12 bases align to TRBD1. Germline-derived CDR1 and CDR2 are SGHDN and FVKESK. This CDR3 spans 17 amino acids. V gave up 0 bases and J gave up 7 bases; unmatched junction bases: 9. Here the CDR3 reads CASSQDHPGQGARGYTF. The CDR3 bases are TGTGCCAGCAGCCAAGATCATCCGGGACAGGGGGCGCGTGGCTACACCTTC.

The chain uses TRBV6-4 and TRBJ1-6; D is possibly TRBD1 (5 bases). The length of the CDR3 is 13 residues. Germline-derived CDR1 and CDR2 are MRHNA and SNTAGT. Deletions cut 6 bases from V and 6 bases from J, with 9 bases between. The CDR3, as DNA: TGTGCCAGCAGCAGGGATCGTAATTCACCCCTCCACTTT. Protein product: CASSRDRNSPLHF.

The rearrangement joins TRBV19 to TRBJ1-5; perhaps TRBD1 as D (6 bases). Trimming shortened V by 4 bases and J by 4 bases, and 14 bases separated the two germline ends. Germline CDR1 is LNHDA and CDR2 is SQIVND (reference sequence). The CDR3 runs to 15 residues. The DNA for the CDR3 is TGTGCCAGTAGTACTACACTACAGGGAAATCAGCCCCAGCATTTT. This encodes CASSTTLQGNQPQHF.

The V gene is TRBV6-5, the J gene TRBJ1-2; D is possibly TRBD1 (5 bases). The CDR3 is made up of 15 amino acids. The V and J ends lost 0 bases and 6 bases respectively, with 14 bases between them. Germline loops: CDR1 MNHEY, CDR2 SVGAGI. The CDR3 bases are TGTGCCAGCAGTTACTCGACTGCCCAGGGTGATGGCTACACCTTC. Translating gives CASSYSTAQGDGYTF.

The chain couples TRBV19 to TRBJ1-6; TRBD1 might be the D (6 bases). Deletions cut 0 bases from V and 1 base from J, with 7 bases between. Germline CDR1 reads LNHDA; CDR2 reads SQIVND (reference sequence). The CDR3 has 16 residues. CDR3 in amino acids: CASSIEGGSYNSPLHF. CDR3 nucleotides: TGTGCCAGTAGTATAGAAGGGGGTTCCTATAATTCACCCCTCCACTTT.

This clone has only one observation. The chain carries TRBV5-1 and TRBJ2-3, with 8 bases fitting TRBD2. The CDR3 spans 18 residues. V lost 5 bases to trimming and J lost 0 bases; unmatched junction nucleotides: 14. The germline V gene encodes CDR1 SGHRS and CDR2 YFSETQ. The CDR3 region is CASSRLFRVAGSTDTQYF. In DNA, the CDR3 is TGCGCCAGCAGTCGATTATTTAGGGTAGCGGGGAGCACAGATACGCAGTATTTT. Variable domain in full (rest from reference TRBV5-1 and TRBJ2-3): KAGVTQTPRYLIKTRGQQVTLSCSPISGHRSVSWYQQTPGQGLQFLFEYFSETQRNKGNFPGRFSGRQFSNSRSEMNVSTLELGDSALYLCASSRLFRVAGSTDTQYFGPGTRLTVL.

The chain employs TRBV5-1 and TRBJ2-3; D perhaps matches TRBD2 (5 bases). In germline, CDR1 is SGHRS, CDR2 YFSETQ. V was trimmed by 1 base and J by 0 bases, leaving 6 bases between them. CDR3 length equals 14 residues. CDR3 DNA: TGCGCCAGCAGCTTGCTAGCTAGCACAGATACGCAGTATTTT. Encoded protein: CASSLLASTDTQYF.

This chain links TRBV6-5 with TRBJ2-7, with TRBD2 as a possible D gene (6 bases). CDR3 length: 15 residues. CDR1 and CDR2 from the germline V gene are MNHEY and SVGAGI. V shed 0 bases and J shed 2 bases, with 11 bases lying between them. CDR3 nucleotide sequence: TGTGCCAGCAGTTACTCGAAATCGGGGGCCTACGAGCAGTACTTC. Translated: CASSYSKSGAYEQYF.

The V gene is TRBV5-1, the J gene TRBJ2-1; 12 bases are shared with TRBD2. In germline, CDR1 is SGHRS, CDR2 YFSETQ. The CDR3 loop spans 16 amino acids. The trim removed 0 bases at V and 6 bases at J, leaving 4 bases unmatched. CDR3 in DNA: TGCGCCAGCAGCTTGGGGCTAGCGGGGGGGCCCAATGAGCAGTTCTTC. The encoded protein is CASSLGLAGGPNEQFF.

The CDR3 protein is CASSPNDRGLTEAFF. CDR3 nucleotides: TGTGCCAGCAGCCCTAACGACAGGGGCCTCACTGAAGCTTTCTTT. The V and J genes are TRBV14 and TRBJ1-1; 8 positions agree with TRBD1. The trim removed 4 bases at V and 4 bases at J, leaving 8 bases unmatched. CDR3 length: 15 amino acids. Germline V gives CDR1 SGHDN, CDR2 FVKESK.

This CDR3 is CASSPGPGGSTDTQYF. CDR3 nucleotide sequence: TGCGCCAGCAGCCCGGGACCGGGGGGGAGCACAGATACGCAGTATTTT. The V gene is TRBV5-1, the J gene TRBJ2-3; 8 bases fit TRBD2. The length of the CDR3 is 16 residues. Trimming removed 4 bases from V and 0 bases from J; junction bases left unmatched: 7. Per germline, CDR1 SGHRS and CDR2 YFSETQ.

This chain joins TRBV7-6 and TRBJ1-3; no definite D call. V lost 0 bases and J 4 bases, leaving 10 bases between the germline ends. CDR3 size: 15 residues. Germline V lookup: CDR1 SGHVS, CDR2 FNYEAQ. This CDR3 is CASSLASGGGNTIYF. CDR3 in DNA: TGTGCCAGCAGCTTAGCGTCTGGAGGGGGAAACACCATATATTTT.

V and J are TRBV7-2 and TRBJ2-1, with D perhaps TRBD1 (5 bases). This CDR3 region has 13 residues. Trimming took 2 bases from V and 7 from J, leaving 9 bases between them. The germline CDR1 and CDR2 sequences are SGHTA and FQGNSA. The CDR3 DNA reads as TGTGCCAGCAGCTTAAAGCCAGGGAATGAGCAGTTCTTC. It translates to CASSLKPGNEQFF.

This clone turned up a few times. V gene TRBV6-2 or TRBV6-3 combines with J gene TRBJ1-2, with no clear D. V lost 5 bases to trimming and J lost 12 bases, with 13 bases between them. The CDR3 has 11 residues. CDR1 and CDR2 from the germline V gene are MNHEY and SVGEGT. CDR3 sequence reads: CASSLPGFDTF. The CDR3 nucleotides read TGTGCCAGCAGTCTTCCAGGATTTGACACCTTC.

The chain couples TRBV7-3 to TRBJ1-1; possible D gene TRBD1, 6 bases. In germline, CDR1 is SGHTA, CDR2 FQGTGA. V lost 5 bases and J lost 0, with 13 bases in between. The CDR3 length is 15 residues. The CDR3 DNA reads TGTGCCAGCAGCCTCGAGGGGGTCATGAACACTGAAGCTTTCTTT. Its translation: CASSLEGVMNTEAFF.